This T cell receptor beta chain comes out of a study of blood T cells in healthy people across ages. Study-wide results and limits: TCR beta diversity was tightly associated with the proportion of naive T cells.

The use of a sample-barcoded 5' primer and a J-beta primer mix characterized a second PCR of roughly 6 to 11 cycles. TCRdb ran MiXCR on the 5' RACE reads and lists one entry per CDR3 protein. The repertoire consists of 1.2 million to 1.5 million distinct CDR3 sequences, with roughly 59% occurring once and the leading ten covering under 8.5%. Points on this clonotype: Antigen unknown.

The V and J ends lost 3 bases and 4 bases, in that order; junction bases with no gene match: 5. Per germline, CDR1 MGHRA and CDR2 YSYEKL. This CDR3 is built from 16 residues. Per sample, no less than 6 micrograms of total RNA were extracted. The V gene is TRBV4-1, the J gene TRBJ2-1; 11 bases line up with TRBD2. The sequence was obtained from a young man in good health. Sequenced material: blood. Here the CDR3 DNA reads TGCGCCAGCAGCCAGACCCGACTAGCGGGGTACAATGAGCAGTTCTTC. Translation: CASSQTRLAGYNEQFF.